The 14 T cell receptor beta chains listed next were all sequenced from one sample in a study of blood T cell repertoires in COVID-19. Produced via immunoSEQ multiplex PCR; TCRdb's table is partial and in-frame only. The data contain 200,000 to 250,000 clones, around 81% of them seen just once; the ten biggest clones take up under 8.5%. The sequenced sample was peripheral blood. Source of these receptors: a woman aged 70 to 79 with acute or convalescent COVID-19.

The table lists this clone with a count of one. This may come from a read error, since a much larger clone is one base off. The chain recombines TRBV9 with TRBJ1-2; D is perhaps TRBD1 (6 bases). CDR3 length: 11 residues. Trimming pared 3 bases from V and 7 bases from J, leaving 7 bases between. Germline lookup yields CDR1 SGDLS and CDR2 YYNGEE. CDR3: CASSATGGYTF. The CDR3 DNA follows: TGTGCCAGCAGCGCGACAGGTGGCTACACCTTC. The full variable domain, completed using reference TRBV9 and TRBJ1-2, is DSGVTQTPKHLITATGQRVTLRCSPRSGDLSVYWYQQSLDQGLQFLIQYYNGEERAKGNILERFSAQQFPDLHSELNLSSLELGDSALYFCASSATGGYTFGSGTRLTVV.

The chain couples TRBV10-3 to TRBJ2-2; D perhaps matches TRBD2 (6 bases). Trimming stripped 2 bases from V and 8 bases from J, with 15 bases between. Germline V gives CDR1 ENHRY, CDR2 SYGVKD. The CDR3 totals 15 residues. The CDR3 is CAISEGTATRGELFF. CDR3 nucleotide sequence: TGTGCCATCAGTGAGGGGACTGCGACGAGGGGGGAGCTGTTTTTT.

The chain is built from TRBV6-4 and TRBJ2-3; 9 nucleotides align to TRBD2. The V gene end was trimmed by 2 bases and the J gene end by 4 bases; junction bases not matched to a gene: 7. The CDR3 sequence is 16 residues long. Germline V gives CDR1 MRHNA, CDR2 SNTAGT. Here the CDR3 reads CASSDLASGAPDTQYF. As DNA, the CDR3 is TGTGCCAGCAGTGACCTGGCTAGCGGGGCACCAGATACGCAGTATTTT.

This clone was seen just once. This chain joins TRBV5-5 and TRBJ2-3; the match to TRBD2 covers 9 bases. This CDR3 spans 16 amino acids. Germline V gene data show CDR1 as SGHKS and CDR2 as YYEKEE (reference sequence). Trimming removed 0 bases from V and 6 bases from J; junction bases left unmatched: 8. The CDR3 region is CASSLGSGGRADTQYF. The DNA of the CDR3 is TGTGCCAGCAGCTTGGGTAGCGGGGGCAGAGCGGATACGCAGTATTTT.

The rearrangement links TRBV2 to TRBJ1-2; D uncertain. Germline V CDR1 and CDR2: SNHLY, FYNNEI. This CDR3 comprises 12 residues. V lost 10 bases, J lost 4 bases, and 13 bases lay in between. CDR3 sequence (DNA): TGTGCCACTACCCCAGGACTCTATGGCTACACCTTC. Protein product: CATTPGLYGYTF.

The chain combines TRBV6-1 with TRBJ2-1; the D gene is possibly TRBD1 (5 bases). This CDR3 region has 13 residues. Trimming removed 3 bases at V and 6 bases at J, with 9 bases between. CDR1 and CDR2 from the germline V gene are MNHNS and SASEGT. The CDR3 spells CASSDRQINEQFF. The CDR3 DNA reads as TGTGCCAGCAGTGACCGACAGATCAATGAGCAGTTCTTC.

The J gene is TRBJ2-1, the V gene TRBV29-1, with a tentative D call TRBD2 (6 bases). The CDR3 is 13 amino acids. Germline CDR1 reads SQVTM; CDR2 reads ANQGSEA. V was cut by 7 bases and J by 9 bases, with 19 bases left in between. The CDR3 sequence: CSAAVGGIGEQFF. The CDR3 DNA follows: TGCAGCGCTGCCGTAGGAGGGATCGGTGAGCAGTTCTTC.

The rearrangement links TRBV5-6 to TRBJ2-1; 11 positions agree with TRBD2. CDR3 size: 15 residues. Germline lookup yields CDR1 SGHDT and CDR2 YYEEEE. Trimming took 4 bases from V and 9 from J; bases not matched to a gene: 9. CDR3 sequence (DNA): TGTGCCAGCAGCAAGATTAGCGGGGGGGCCCGTGAGCAGTTCTTC. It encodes CASSKISGGAREQFF.

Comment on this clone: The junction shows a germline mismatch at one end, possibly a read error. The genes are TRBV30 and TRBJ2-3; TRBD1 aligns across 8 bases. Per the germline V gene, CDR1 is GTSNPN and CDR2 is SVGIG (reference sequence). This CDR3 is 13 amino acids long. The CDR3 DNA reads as TGTGCCTGGAGTGCCCTCCGCGGACAGGGAAGTGATTTT. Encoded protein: CAWSALRGQGSDF.

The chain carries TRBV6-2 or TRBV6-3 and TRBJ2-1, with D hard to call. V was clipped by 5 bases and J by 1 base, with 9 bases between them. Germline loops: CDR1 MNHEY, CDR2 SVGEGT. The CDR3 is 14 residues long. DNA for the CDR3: TGTGCCAGCAGTAATTCGCGGTCCTACAATGAGCAGTTCTTC. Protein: CASSNSRSYNEQFF.

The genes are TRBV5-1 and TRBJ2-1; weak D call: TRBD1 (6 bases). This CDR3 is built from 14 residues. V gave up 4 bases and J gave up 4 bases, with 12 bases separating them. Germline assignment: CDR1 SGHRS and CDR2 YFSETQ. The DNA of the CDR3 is TGCGCCAGCAGCACCTCTCAGGGGTACAATGAGCAGTTCTTC. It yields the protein CASSTSQGYNEQFF.

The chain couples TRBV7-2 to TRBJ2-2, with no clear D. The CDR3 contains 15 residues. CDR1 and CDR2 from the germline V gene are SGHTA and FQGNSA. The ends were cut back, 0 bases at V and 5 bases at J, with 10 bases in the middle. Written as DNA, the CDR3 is TGTGCCAGCAGCTTAGCGCTTTTGACTACCGGGGAGCTGTTTTTT. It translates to CASSLALLTTGELFF. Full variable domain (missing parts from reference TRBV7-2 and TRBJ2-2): GAGVSQSPSNKVTEKGKDVELRCDPISGHTALYWYRQSLGQGLEFLIYFQGNSAPDKSGLPSDRFSAERTGGSVSTLTIQRTQQEDSAVYLCASSLALLTTGELFFGEGSRLTVL.

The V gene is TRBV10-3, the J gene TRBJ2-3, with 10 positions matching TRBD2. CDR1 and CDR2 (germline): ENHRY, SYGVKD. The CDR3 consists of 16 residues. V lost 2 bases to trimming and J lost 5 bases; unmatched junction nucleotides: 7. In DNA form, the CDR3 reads TGTGCCATCAGTGAGGCTCTAGCGGGGGTTGGAGATACGCAGTATTTT. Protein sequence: CAISEALAGVGDTQYF.

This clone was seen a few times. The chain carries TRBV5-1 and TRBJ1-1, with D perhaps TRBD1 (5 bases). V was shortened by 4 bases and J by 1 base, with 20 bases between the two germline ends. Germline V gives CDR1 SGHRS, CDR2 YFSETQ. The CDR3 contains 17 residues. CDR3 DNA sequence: TGCGCCAGCAGCCCGTTCCGAGCAGGGCAGGGGAACACTGAAGCTTTCTTT. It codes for CASSPFRAGQGNTEAFF.